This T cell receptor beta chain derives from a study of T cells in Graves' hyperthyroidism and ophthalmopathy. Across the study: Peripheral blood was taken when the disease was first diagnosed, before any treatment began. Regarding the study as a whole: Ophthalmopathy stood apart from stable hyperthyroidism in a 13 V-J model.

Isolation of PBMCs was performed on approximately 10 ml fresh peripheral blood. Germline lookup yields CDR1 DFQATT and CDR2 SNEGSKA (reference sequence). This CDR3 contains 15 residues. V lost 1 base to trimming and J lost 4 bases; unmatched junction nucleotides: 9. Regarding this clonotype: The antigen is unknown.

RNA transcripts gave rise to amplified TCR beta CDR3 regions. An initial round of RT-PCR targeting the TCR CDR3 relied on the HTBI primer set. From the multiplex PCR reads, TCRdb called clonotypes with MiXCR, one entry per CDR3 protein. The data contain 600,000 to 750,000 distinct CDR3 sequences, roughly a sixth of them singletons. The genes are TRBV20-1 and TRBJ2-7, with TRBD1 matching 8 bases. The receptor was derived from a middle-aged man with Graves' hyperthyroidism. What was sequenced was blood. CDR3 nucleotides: TGCAGTGCTAGAGCCCTTCGCCAGGGGGCTTACGAGCAGTACTTC. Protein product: CSARALRQGAYEQYF.